These 10 T cell receptor beta chains came from one sample sequenced in a study of T cell clonality in common variable immunodeficiency. Data came from immunoSEQ multiplex PCR; TCRdb stores just in-frame clones and leaves some out. Listed here are under 40,000 clones without any singletons, the top ten holding around 3.2%. The sample consisted of peripheral blood mononuclear cells. The receptors stem from a person aged 18 to 70 in good health.

At least ten counts were recorded for this clone. The CDR3 end lies 3 residues beyond the end of the read and is filled in from the germline J gene. The genes are TRBV4-2 and TRBJ2-3; TRBD1 or TRBD2 may be the D gene (5 bases each). Germline V gives CDR1 LGHNA, CDR2 YNFKEQ. This CDR3 has 17 residues. Trimming pared 1 base from V and 1 base from J, leaving 15 bases between. The sequenced part of the CDR3 DNA is TGTGCCAGCAGCCAAGGACTTAAGAGAGGGGGCACAGATACG. Residues: CASSQGLKRGGTDT. The complete CDR3 sequence is CASSQGLKRGGTDTQYF.

This clone was counted ten times or more. Read sequence stops 3 residues before the CDR3 end, and the germline J gene provides the missing end. The chain has TRBV19 and TRBJ2-5, with 7 bases lining up with TRBD2. Germline V gene lookup returns CDR1 LNHDA and CDR2 SQIVND (reference sequence). J was trimmed by 5 bases and V by 3 bases; bases with no gene match: 0. The CDR3 runs 12 residues. This chain's CDR3 is CASSMGGETQYF. The sequenced part of the CDR3 DNA is TGTGCCAGTAGTATGGGGGGGGAGACC. Drawing the rest from reference TRBV19 and TRBJ2-5, the complete variable domain is DGGITQSPKYLFRKEGQNVTLSCEQNLNHDAMYWYRQDPGQGLRLIYYSQIVNDFQKGDIAEGYSVSREKKESFPLTVTSAQKNPTAFYLCASSMGGETQYFGPGTRLLVL.

This clone has a count of ten or more. The CDR3 end is not reached by the read, which stops 3 residues before it; the germline J gene fills it in. The V and J genes are TRBV12-3 or TRBV12-4 and TRBJ2-7; D gene uncertain. The CDR3 runs 13 residues. V lost 2 bases to trimming and J lost 6 bases, with 11 bases between them. CDR3 sequence reads: CASSLNFACEQYF. The sequenced part of the CDR3 DNA is TGTGCCAGCAGTTTAAACTTTGCCTGCGAG.

This clone has a count of ten or more. The read ends 3 residues shy of where the CDR3 ends; the end is completed using the germline J gene. This chain joins TRBV19 and TRBJ1-4; D is unclear. Trimming left V 8 bases short and J 0 bases short, with 7 bases between. Germline V lookup: CDR1 LNHDA, CDR2 SQIVND (reference sequence). The CDR3 runs to 13 residues. CDR3 bases read: TGTGCCAGTTTGGTAGCAACTAATGAAAAA. Amino acids: CASLVATNEK. The full CDR3 is CASLVATNEKLFF.

The table lists this clone with many counts. The CDR3 end lies 3 residues beyond the end of the read and is filled in from the germline J gene. The chain couples TRBV30 to TRBJ2-7; 11 bases agree with TRBD1. J lost 3 bases, V lost 2 bases, and 9 bases had no gene match. CDR3 length: 16 residues. Germline CDR1 reads GTSNPN; CDR2 reads SVGIG (reference sequence). Partial CDR3 DNA: TGTGCCTGGAGTCCCCAGCGGGGACAGGGGGTCTACGAG. It translates to CAWSPQRGQGVYE. The CDR3 in its entirety is CAWSPQRGQGVYEQYF. Filled out from reference TRBV30 and TRBJ2-7, the complete variable domain reads SQTIHQWPATLVQPVGSPLSLECTVEGTSNPNLYWYRQAAGRGLQLLFYSVGIGQISSEVPQNLSASRPQDRQFILSSKKLLLSDSGFYLCAWSPQRGQGVYEQYFGPGTRLTVT.

This clone was picked up many times. The CDR3 end is not reached by the read, which stops 3 residues before it; the germline J gene fills it in. The rearrangement uses TRBV4-2 and TRBJ2-7; D unclear. Per the germline V gene, CDR1 is LGHNA and CDR2 is YNFKEQ. V was trimmed by 0 bases and J by 6 bases, leaving 6 bases between them. The CDR3 extends over 12 amino acids. CDR3 DNA, as far as it was read: TGTGCCAGCAGCCAAGATCGAGGCGAG. This sequence encodes CASSQDRGE. The whole CDR3 reads CASSQDRGEQYF.

The table lists this clone with many counts. The observed sequence ends 3 residues before the CDR3 terminus, with the missing tail filled in from the germline J gene. This chain uses TRBV19 with TRBJ1-1, with 10 bases identical to TRBD1. The V segment lost 6 bases and the J segment 0 bases; nucleotides outside the gene matches: 7. The CDR3 length is 16 residues. In germline, CDR1 is LNHDA, CDR2 SQIVND (reference sequence). The CDR3 loop reads CASRGGTGAMNTEAFF. CDR3 DNA, as far as it was read: TGTGCCAGTAGGGGGGGGACAGGGGCCATGAACACTGAA. Based on the CDR3 plus reference TRBV19 and TRBJ1-1, the full variable domain is DGGITQSPKYLFRKEGQNVTLSCEQNLNHDAMYWYRQDPGQGLRLIYYSQIVNDFQKGDIAEGYSVSREKKESFPLTVTSAQKNPTAFYLCASRGGTGAMNTEAFFGQGTRLTVV.

This clone was detected ten times or more. The read is 3 residues too short to cover the CDR3 end, so that end is filled in from the germline J gene. The chain links TRBV11-3 to TRBJ2-2; D is unclear. V shed 4 bases and J shed 4 bases, with 4 bases lying between them. Germline V CDR1 and CDR2: SGHNT, YENEEA. The CDR3 totals 12 residues. The DNA read from the CDR3 is TGTGCCAGCAGCTCCCGCACCGGGGAG. This encodes CASSSRTGE. The whole CDR3 protein reads CASSSRTGELFF.

This clone was detected ten times or more. The DNA ends 3 residues before the CDR3 does, and the rest of the CDR3 is filled in from the germline J gene. The chain has TRBV5-6 and TRBJ2-7; 7 bases agree with TRBD1. V shed 0 bases and J 2 bases; nucleotides not matched to a gene: 2. The CDR3 length is 14 residues. Looked up from germline, CDR1 is SGHDT and CDR2 is YYEEEE. The CDR3 sequence is CASSLAQGAYEQYF. The covered CDR3 bases are TGTGCCAGCAGCTTGGCCCAGGGGGCCTACGAG. The full variable domain, rest sourced from reference TRBV5-6 and TRBJ2-7, is DAGVTQSPTHLIKTRGQQVTLRCSPKSGHDTVSWYQQALGQGPQFIFQYYEEEERQRGNFPDRFSGHQFPNYSSELNVNALLLGDSALYLCASSLAQGAYEQYFGPGTRLTVT.

This clone has at least ten counts. The read stops 3 residues short of the end of the CDR3; the missing end is completed from the germline J gene. The V gene is TRBV24-1, the J gene TRBJ2-3; possible D gene TRBD2, 5 bases. CDR1 is KGHDR, CDR2 SFDVKD, per germline. CDR3 length: 19 residues. V was clipped by 1 base and J by 1 base, with 20 bases between them. CDR3 sequence reads: CATSDLYPLVVVGTDTQYF. The DNA read from the CDR3 is TGTGCCACCAGTGATTTATACCCACTAGTGGTGGTGGGCACAGATACG.